The 18 T cell receptor beta chains given below trace back to one sample, sequenced in a study of OX40 agonist ivuxolimab in advanced cancers. Produced via immunoSEQ multiplex PCR; TCRdb's table is partial and in-frame only. The sample lists about 49,000 clones, 65% to 90% occurring once. The material was CD4+ or CD8+ T cells sorted from blood, obtained in a trial of the OX40 agonist ivuxolimab. The receptor source for this set is an adult with an advanced solid tumor such as melanoma, head and neck, liver or kidney cancer.

This clone has only a few counts. The chain combines TRBV7-9 with TRBJ2-7; perhaps TRBD2 as D (5 bases). The V gene lost 2 bases and the J gene lost 1 base, with 15 bases spanning the gap. CDR3 length equals 16 residues. The germline gives CDR1 SEHNR, CDR2 FQNEAQ (reference sequence). CDR3 residues: CASSLYEGIESYEQYF. CDR3 DNA: TGTGCCAGCAGCTTATATGAGGGAATAGAATCCTACGAGCAGTACTTC.

This clone was seen just once. V gene TRBV9 combines with J gene TRBJ2-3, with TRBD2 as a possible D gene (5 bases). This CDR3 spans 17 amino acids. Trimming pared 0 bases from V and 0 bases from J, leaving 14 bases between. Per the germline V gene, CDR1 is SGDLS and CDR2 is YYNGEE. The CDR3 spells CASSVDKLAFSTDTQYF. The CDR3 nucleotides read TGTGCCAGCAGCGTAGACAAGTTAGCGTTTAGCACAGATACGCAGTATTTT.

With regard to this clone: The same CDR3 can be traced to other DNA sequences in this sample. The CDR3 sequence is CASSYRGNTEAFF. The CDR3 nucleotides read TGTGCCAGCAGTTACAGGGGGAACACTGAAGCTTTCTTT. The chain combines TRBV6-6 with TRBJ1-1; TRBD1 might be the D (5 bases). The V gene's germline CDR1 is MNHNY and CDR2 SVGAGI (reference sequence). The CDR3 has 13 residues. Deletions cut 2 bases from V and 1 base from J, with 5 bases between.

The chain is built from TRBV4-3 and TRBJ2-2; 7 positions agree with TRBD1. This CDR3 is built from 18 residues. V gave up 0 bases and J gave up 1 base; unmatched junction bases: 8. Per germline, CDR1 LGHNA and CDR2 YSLEER. CDR3 nucleotide sequence: TGCGCCAGCAGCCAAGATCCCTCCGGGACAGTGAACACCGGGGAGCTGTTTTTT. It yields the protein CASSQDPSGTVNTGELFF.

This rearrangement joins TRBV29-1 to TRBJ2-5; D gene uncertain. Per germline, CDR1 SQVTM and CDR2 ANQGSEA. The CDR3 is 12 amino acids. Trimming cost V 7 bases and J 5 bases, with 14 bases left between them. In nucleotides, the CDR3 is TGCAGCGCCCTCCCGGAAGTTGAGACCCAGTACTTC. Its translation is CSALPEVETQYF.

By sample fraction, this clone is medium-sized (0.01 to 0.1%). The J gene is TRBJ2-1, the V gene TRBV4-1; D might be TRBD1 (5 bases). Trimming left V 0 bases short and J 10 bases short, with 16 bases between. Germline CDR1 MGHRA, CDR2 YSYEKL. This CDR3 has 15 amino acids. The CDR3 DNA follows: TGCGCCAGCAGCCAAGATAACGGGTTCCAGGGAGAGCAGTTCTTC. Protein product: CASSQDNGFQGEQFF.

The J gene is TRBJ2-1, the V gene TRBV5-1; TRBD1 aligns across 11 bases. The CDR3 covers 15 residues. Trimming removed 3 bases from V and 8 bases from J; junction bases left unmatched: 7. CDR1 SGHRS and CDR2 YFSETQ come from the germline V gene. The CDR3 coding sequence is TGCGCCAGCAGCTCCGGGACAGGGGGTTTCGATGAGCAGTTCTTC. It is translated as CASSSGTGGFDEQFF.

This clone has just one count. The rearrangement links TRBV7-2 to TRBJ2-7, with 12 bases aligning to TRBD1. Trimming removed 8 bases from V and 7 bases from J; junction bases left unmatched: 6. Per the germline V gene, CDR1 is SGHTA and CDR2 is FQGNSA. The CDR3 loop spans 13 amino acids. Here the CDR3 DNA reads TGTGCCAGCTCCGGGACAGGGGGCGGAGAGCAGTACTTC. Translation gives CASSGTGGGEQYF.

This clone was observed once. The rearrangement links TRBV29-1 to TRBJ2-7; D is undetermined. The V and J ends lost 2 bases and 3 bases respectively, with 11 bases between them. This CDR3 has 13 amino acids. The germline gives CDR1 SQVTM, CDR2 ANQGSEA. The CDR3 region is CSVEFPDHYEQYF. The CDR3, as DNA: TGCAGCGTTGAATTCCCAGACCACTACGAGCAGTACTTC.

This chain links TRBV27 with TRBJ1-2; the match to TRBD1 covers 8 bases. V lost 4 bases, J lost 8 bases, and 9 bases stayed unmatched. The CDR3 runs 14 residues. Per the germline V gene, CDR1 is MNHEY and CDR2 is SMNVEV (reference sequence). CDR3 in amino acids: CASSSSRTGHGYTF. The CDR3 coding sequence is TGTGCCAGCAGTTCGTCCCGGACAGGGCACGGCTACACCTTC.

V is TRBV11-2 and J is TRBJ1-1; D is perhaps TRBD1 (6 bases). Germline V gene data show CDR1 as SGHAT and CDR2 as FQNNGV. The CDR3 runs 13 residues. The ends were cut back, 5 bases at V and 5 bases at J, with 12 bases in the middle. CDR3 amino acids: CASSPTGLTEAFF. The CDR3 bases are TGTGCCAGCAGCCCCACAGGGTTAACTGAAGCTTTCTTT.

The rearrangement links TRBV4-3 to TRBJ2-7; 9 nucleotides match TRBD1. V was clipped by 0 bases and J by 5 bases; unmatched bases: 8. The CDR3 sequence is 16 residues long. Per the germline V gene, CDR1 is LGHNA and CDR2 is YSLEER. The DNA of the CDR3 is TGCGCCAGCAGCCAAGAGTCTAACAGGGGGCCCAACGAGCAGTACTTC. Amino acid sequence: CASSQESNRGPNEQYF.

This chain joins TRBV4-1 and TRBJ1-1; maybe TRBD1 (5 bases). Germline V gene sequence: CDR1 MGHRA, CDR2 YSYEKL. CDR3 size: 13 residues. V lost 4 bases and J lost 5, with 11 bases in between. CDR3 sequence: CASSLQGVTEAFF. CDR3 in DNA: TGCGCCAGCAGCCTCCAAGGGGTGACTGAAGCTTTCTTT.

V is TRBV19 and J is TRBJ2-7; D is ambiguous. Germline V gene data show CDR1 as LNHDA and CDR2 as SQIVND (reference sequence). Deletions cut 2 bases from V and 2 bases from J, with 7 bases between. The CDR3 totals 13 residues. The CDR3 coding sequence is TGTGCCAGTAGTATATCCGCAGCCTACGAGCAGTACTTC. Residues: CASSISAAYEQYF.

The chain recombines TRBV7-9 with TRBJ1-1; TRBD1 might be the D (5 bases). The CDR3 covers 15 residues. Looked up from germline, CDR1 is SEHNR and CDR2 is FQNEAQ (reference sequence). V was clipped by 1 base and J by 4 bases, with 13 bases between them. CDR3 bases: TGTGCCAGCAGCTTAGGTATGTGGGGCGTCACTGAAGCTTTCTTT. Amino acid sequence: CASSLGMWGVTEAFF.

This clone has just one count. The rearrangement links TRBV5-6 to TRBJ1-1; D call uncertain. Germline lookup yields CDR1 SGHDT and CDR2 YYEEEE. The CDR3 contains 12 residues. V shed 1 base and J shed 6 bases, with 7 bases lying between them. The CDR3 spells CASSLQQAEAFF. As DNA, the CDR3 is TGTGCCAGCAGCTTGCAACAAGCTGAAGCTTTCTTT. Looking up the rest from reference TRBV5-6 and TRBJ1-1 gives the full variable domain: DAGVTQSPTHLIKTRGQQVTLRCSPKSGHDTVSWYQQALGQGPQFIFQYYEEEERQRGNFPDRFSGHQFPNYSSELNVNALLLGDSALYLCASSLQQAEAFFGQGTRLTVV.

This clone was observed a single time. The V and J genes are TRBV19 and TRBJ2-5, with D possibly TRBD1 on 5 matching bases. The CDR3 consists of 12 residues. Germline CDR1 LNHDA, CDR2 SQIVND (reference sequence). V was trimmed by 11 bases and J by 4 bases, leaving 14 bases between them. CDR3 coding DNA: TGTGCCTCTACAGGCGGTCGAGAGACCCAGTACTTC. This translates into CASTGGRETQYF.

The chain joins TRBV13 to TRBJ2-1; TRBD2 agrees at 7 bases. The J segment lost 1 base and the V segment lost 4 bases, leaving 13 bases of the junction unmatched. This CDR3 spans 18 amino acids. The germline gives CDR1 PRHDT, CDR2 FYEKMQ (reference sequence). In nucleotides, the CDR3 is TGTGCCAGCAGCTCGATGGCGGGAGCGAGAGGATCCTACAATGAGCAGTTCTTC. Its protein product is CASSSMAGARGSYNEQFF.